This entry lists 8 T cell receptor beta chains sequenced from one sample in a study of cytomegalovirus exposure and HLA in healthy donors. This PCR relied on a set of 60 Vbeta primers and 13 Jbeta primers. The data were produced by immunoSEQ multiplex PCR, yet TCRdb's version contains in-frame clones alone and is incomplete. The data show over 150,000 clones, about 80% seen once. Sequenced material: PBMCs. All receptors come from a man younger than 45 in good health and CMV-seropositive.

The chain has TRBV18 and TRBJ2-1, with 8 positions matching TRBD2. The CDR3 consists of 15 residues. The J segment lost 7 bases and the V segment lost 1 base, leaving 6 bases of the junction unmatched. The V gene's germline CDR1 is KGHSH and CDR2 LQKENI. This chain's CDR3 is CASSPRVSGANEQFF. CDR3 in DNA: TGTGCCAGCTCACCACGGGTTAGCGGGGCGAATGAGCAGTTCTTC.

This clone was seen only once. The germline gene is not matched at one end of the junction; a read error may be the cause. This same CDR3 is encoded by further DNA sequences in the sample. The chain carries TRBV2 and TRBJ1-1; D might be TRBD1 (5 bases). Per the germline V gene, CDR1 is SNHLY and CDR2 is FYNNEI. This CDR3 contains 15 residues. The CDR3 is CASSEAPGLNTEAFF. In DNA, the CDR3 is TGTGCCAGCAGTGAAGCGCCAGGGCTGAATACTGAAGCTTTCTTT.

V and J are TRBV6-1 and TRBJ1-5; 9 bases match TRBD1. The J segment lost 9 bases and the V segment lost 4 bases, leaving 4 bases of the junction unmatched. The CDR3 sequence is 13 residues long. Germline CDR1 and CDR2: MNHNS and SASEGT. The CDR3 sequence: CASSVDRGRPQHF. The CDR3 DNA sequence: TGTGCCAGCAGTGTCGACAGGGGGAGGCCCCAGCATTTT.

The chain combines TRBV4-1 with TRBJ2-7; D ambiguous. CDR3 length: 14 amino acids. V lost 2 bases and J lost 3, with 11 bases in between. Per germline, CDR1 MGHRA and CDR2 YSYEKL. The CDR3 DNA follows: TGCGCCAGCAGCCAAAAAGGTGGAGACTACGAGCAGTACTTC. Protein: CASSQKGGDYEQYF.

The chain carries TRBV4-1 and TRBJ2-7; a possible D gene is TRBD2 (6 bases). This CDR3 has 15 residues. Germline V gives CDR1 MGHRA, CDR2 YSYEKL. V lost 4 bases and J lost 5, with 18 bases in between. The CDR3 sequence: CASSLAGKHRDEQYF. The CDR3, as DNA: TGCGCCAGCAGCCTTGCGGGGAAACACCGCGACGAGCAGTACTTC.

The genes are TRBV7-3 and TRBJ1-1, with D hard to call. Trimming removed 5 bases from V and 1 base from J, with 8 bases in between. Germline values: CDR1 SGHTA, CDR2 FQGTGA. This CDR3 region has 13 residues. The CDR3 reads CASSQTRNTEAFF. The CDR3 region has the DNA TGTGCCAGCAGCCAAACCAGGAACACTGAAGCTTTCTTT. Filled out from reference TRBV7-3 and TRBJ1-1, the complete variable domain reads GAGVSQTPSNKVTEKGKYVELRCDPISGHTALYWYRQSLGQGPEFLIYFQGTGAADDSGLPNDRFFAVRPEGSVSTLKIQRTERGDSAVYLCASSQTRNTEAFFGQGTRLTVV.

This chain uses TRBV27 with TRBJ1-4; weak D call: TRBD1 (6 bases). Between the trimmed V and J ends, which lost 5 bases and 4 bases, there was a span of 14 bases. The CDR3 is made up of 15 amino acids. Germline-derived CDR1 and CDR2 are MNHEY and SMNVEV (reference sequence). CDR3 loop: CASSVNRALNEKLFF. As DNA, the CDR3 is TGTGCCAGCAGTGTCAACAGGGCCCTTAATGAAAAACTGTTTTTT. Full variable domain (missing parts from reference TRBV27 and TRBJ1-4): EAQVTQNPRYLITVTGKKLTVTCSQNMNHEYMSWYRQDPGLGLRQIYYSMNVEVTDKGDVPEGYKVSRKEKRNFPLILESPSPNQTSLYFCASSVNRALNEKLFFGSGTQLSVL.

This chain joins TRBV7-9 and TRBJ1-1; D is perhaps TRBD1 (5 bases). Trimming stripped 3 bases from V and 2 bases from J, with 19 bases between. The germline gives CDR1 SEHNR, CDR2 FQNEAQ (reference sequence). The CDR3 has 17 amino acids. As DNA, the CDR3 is TGTGCCAGCAGCTTGCCCGGGAGGGGAGTCCGAAACACTGAAGCTTTCTTT. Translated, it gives CASSLPGRGVRNTEAFF. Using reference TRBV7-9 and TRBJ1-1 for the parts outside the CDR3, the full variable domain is DTGVSQNPRHKITKRGQNVTFRCDPISEHNRLYWYRQTLGQGPEFLTYFQNEAQLEKSRLLSDRFSAERPKGSFSTLEIQRTEQGDSAMYLCASSLPGRGVRNTEAFFGQGTRLTVV.